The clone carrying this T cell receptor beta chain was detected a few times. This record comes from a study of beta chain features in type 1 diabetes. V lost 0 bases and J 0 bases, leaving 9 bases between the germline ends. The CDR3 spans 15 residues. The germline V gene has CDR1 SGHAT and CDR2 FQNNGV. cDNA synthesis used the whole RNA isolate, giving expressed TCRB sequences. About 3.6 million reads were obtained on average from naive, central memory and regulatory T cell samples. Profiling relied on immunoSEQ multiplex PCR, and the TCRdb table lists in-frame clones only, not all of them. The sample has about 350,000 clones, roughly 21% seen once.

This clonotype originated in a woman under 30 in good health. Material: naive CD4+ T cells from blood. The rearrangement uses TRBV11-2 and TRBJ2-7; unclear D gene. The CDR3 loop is CASSLDQVGSYEQYF. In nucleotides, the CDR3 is TGTGCCAGCAGCTTAGATCAGGTGGGCTCCTACGAGCAGTACTTC.